What follows are 15 T cell receptor beta chains derived from one specimen sequenced in a study of T cells expressing NK-cell markers. TCRdb re-called the 5' RACE reads and gives one entry per CDR3 protein, without DNA. The sample includes fewer than 550,000 distinct CDR3 sequences. The sample comprised blood T cells: a sorted CD56 or NKG2C T cell subset, CD4+ or CD8+ T cells, or bulk PBMC T cells (not recorded which). These receptors originate from a woman in her fifties or sixties in good health.

The CDR3 loop reads CAIRLAGGPDTQYF. The J gene is TRBJ2-3, the V gene TRBV10-3; TCRdb selects TRBD2, and the lack of DNA leaves this call unchecked. This CDR3 region has 14 residues. Germline CDR1 reads ENHRY; CDR2 reads SYGVKD.

This chain connects TRBV5-1 to TRBJ2-5; the TCRdb D gene call, TRBD2, has no DNA to confirm it. Germline values: CDR1 SGHRS, CDR2 YFSETQ. This CDR3 is 18 amino acids long. The CDR3 here is CASSLARTSGRIQETQYF.

The rearrangement joins TRBV24-1 to TRBJ1-2. The germline gives CDR1 KGHDR, CDR2 SFDVKD. The length of the CDR3 is 13 residues. CDR3 in amino acids: CATSDSQRIGYTF.

V is TRBV5-1 and J is TRBJ2-5; TCRdb returns TRBD1, unconfirmable since there is no DNA. CDR1 and CDR2 from the germline V gene are SGHRS and YFSETQ. CDR3 length: 15 amino acids. The CDR3 sequence is CASSSGTSYQETQYF.

This chain links TRBV27 with TRBJ2-1; the D gene TCRdb calls, TRBD2, cannot be checked with no DNA. CDR3 length: 15 residues. CDR1 MNHEY and CDR2 SMNVEV come from the germline V gene (reference sequence). The CDR3 spells CASSRGSGRYNEQFF.

The genes are TRBV4-1 and TRBJ2-3; with no DNA, the TCRdb D assignment of TRBD2 cannot be verified. The germline V gene encodes CDR1 MGHRA and CDR2 YSYEKL. There are 15 residues in the CDR3. The CDR3 region is CASSQIAGVTDTQYF.

The chain carries TRBV5-1 and TRBJ2-1; TCRdb's D call, TRBD1, is unchecked because there is no DNA. The V gene's germline CDR1 is SGHRS and CDR2 YFSETQ. The CDR3 has 18 residues. The CDR3 here is CASSPRSFGGGSYNEQFF.

This chain connects TRBV29-1 to TRBJ1-3. The CDR3 has 13 residues. Germline values: CDR1 SQVTM, CDR2 ANQGSEA. The CDR3 is CSVEAPNGNTIYF.

The chain is built from TRBV24-1 and TRBJ1-5; the TRBD1 assignment by TCRdb is unverifiable without DNA. The CDR3 runs to 13 residues. The germline gives CDR1 KGHDR, CDR2 SFDVKD. The CDR3 is CATSDRGREPQHF.

The rearrangement joins TRBV10-3 to TRBJ2-7. This CDR3 is 14 amino acids long. Germline V gene data show CDR1 as ENHRY and CDR2 as SYGVKD. CDR3: CAISPRKLQSEQYF.

This rearrangement joins TRBV13 to TRBJ1-1. This CDR3 region has 17 residues. Looked up from germline, CDR1 is PRHDT and CDR2 is FYEKMQ (reference sequence). The chain's CDR3 is CASTRLGRSGPNTEAFF.

This sequence joins TRBV10-3 and TRBJ1-1. Per germline, CDR1 ENHRY and CDR2 SYGVKD. CDR3 length: 13 amino acids. This chain's CDR3 is CAISEGRDTEAFF.

V gene TRBV11-2 combines with J gene TRBJ2-2. This CDR3 is built from 17 residues. CDR1 SGHAT and CDR2 FQNNGV come from the germline V gene. The CDR3 spells CASSLGVARSNTGELFF.

This sequence joins TRBV7-9 and TRBJ2-7; TCRdb returns TRBD1, unconfirmable since there is no DNA. Germline V CDR1 and CDR2: SEHNR, FQNEAQ (reference sequence). CDR3 length: 16 residues. The CDR3 loop reads CASSLASSGGRGEQYF.

This sequence joins TRBV7-3 and TRBJ1-2; there is no DNA to check the TCRdb D call of TRBD1. Germline CDR1 and CDR2: SGHTA and FQGTGA. The CDR3 has 15 amino acids. The CDR3 reads CASSLTGQERDGYTF.